The 2 T cell receptor beta chains presented below share a single source sample, sequenced in a study of long-term antiretroviral therapy in people with HIV. Sequencing relied on immunoSEQ assay v3.0, run at survey level. Measured with immunoSEQ multiplex PCR; TCRdb has only the in-frame clones, and not every one. Among approximately 24,000 clones listed, 70% to 90% were seen once. Sequenced here: unsorted PBMCs, sampled around 4.6 years after starting antiretroviral therapy. Receptors were obtained from a man aged 30 to 39 with HIV.

The CDR3 DNA reads as TGCGCCAGCAGTGAGTCGGGGAAAACTAGGCCCTACGAGCAGTACTTC. Residues: CASSESGKTRPYEQYF. This rearrangement joins TRBV10-1 to TRBJ2-7, with D maybe TRBD2 (5 bases). The V gene lost 0 bases and the J gene lost 2 bases, with 14 bases spanning the gap. CDR3 length: 16 amino acids. Germline V gene lookup returns CDR1 WNHNN and CDR2 SYGVQD (reference sequence).

This clone appeared a single time. The V call is TRBV4-1, the J call TRBJ2-1; 12 bases are a match to TRBD2. The CDR3 is made up of 13 amino acids. Germline V gene data show CDR1 as MGHRA and CDR2 as YSYEKL. V shed 3 bases and J 13 bases; nucleotides not matched to a gene: 4. CDR3 loop: CASSHRLAGEQFF. The DNA for the CDR3 is TGCGCCAGCAGCCATAGACTAGCGGGAGAACAGTTCTTC.